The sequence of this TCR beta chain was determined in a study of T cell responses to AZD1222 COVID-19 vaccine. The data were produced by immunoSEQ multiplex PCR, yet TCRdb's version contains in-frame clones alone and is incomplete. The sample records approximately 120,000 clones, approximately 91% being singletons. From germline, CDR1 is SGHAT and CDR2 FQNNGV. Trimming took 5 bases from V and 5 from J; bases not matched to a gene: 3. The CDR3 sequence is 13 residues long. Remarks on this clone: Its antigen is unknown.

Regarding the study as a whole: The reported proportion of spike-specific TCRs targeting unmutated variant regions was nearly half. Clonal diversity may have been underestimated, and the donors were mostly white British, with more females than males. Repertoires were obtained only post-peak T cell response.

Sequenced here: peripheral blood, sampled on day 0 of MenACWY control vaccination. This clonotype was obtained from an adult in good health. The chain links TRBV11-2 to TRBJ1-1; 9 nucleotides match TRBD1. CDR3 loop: CASSPTGGTEAFF. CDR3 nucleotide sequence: TGTGCCAGCAGCCCGACAGGGGGAACTGAAGCTTTCTTT.